Below, 24 T cell receptor beta chains from the same sample are listed, as sequenced in a study of blood T cell repertoires in COVID-19. Sequencing used immunoSEQ multiplex PCR; TCRdb keeps in-frame clones, though not all of them. The profile shows more than 95,000 clones, approximately 85% of them singletons. Sequences were obtained from peripheral blood. These receptors were taken from a woman of 80 years or more with COVID-19, enrolled during active disease.

The J gene is TRBJ2-1, the V gene TRBV21-1; the DNA was not compared with TRBD1, the D call given in the table. TRBV21-1 is a recognized pseudogene. This CDR3 spans 14 amino acids. CDR3 loop: CAHPGQVTYNEQFF. DNA for the CDR3: TGTGCCCACCCCGGACAGGTTACCTACAATGAGCAGTTCTTC.

The V call is TRBV3-1 (or the pseudogene TRBV3-2), the J call TRBJ2-1, with D perhaps TRBD2 (6 bases). CDR1 is LGHDT, CDR2 YNNKEL, per germline (reference sequence). The V end lost 0 bases, the J end lost 12 bases, and 12 bases lay between the germline ends. CDR3 length equals 13 residues. The CDR3 region has the DNA TGTGCCAGCAGCCAAGATGGTAGCGGAGCGCAGTTCTTC. Its protein is CASSQDGSGAQFF.

The chain uses TRBV11-2 and TRBJ2-7; TRBD1 might be the D (5 bases). This CDR3 contains 15 residues. The V end was cut by 2 bases, the J end by 2 bases, with 13 bases between. Germline assignment: CDR1 SGHAT and CDR2 FQNNGV. The DNA for the CDR3 is TGTGCCAGCAGCTTAAATGACGCAGGGACCTACGAGCAGTACTTC. Protein: CASSLNDAGTYEQYF.

This chain uses TRBV28 with TRBJ1-4; TRBD1 matches at 7 bases. The CDR3 length is 15 residues. Germline V CDR1 and CDR2: MDHEN, SYDVKM. Unmatched junction bases numbered 7, after V lost 5 bases and J lost 4 bases. CDR3 in amino acids: CASSPPGQSNEKLFF. CDR3 sequence (DNA): TGTGCCAGCAGTCCACCGGGACAGAGTAATGAAAAACTGTTTTTT.

The rearrangement joins TRBV18 to TRBJ2-2; TRBD2 is a possible D gene (6 bases). V was cut by 5 bases and J by 4 bases, with 14 bases left in between. Germline CDR1 is KGHSH and CDR2 is LQKENI. The CDR3 has 15 residues. For the CDR3, the DNA is TGTGCCAGCTCAATAGAGACAGCGGGCACCGGGGAGCTGTTTTTT. Translating gives CASSIETAGTGELFF. Combining the CDR3 with reference TRBV18 and TRBJ2-2 gives the whole variable domain NAGVMQNPRHLVRRRGQEARLRCSPMKGHSHVYWYRQLPEEGLKFMVYLQKENIIDESGMPKERFSAEFPKEGPSILRIQQVVRGDSAAYFCASSIETAGTGELFFGEGSRLTVL.

The CDR3 nucleotides are TGTGCCAGCAGGGGGACTAGCGGGGTCTACGAGCAGTACTTC. This codes for CASRGTSGVYEQYF. The rearrangement joins TRBV27 to TRBJ2-7; 13 bases are a match to TRBD2. This CDR3 spans 14 amino acids. V lost 6 bases to trimming and J lost 3 bases; unmatched junction nucleotides: 2. Germline CDR1 reads MNHEY; CDR2 reads SMNVEV (reference sequence).

The chain employs TRBV5-6 and TRBJ2-2, with D possibly matching TRBD2 (7 bases). CDR1 is SGHDT and CDR2 is YYEEEE in the germline V gene. V was trimmed by 2 bases and J by 6 bases, leaving 14 bases between them. The CDR3 is made up of 15 amino acids. The CDR3 DNA sequence: TGTGCCAGCAGCTTCAGGGGAGGGGAGGCCGGGGAGCTGTTTTTT. As protein: CASSFRGGEAGELFF.

The V call is TRBV12-3 or TRBV12-4, the J call TRBJ2-2, with unresolved D. Trimming cost V 3 bases and J 7 bases, with 9 bases left between them. The CDR3 totals 13 residues. CDR3 in amino acids: CASSLVDFGELFF. CDR3 bases: TGTGCCAGCAGTTTGGTAGATTTCGGGGAGCTGTTTTTT.

The rearrangement links TRBV9 to TRBJ2-5; no clear D gene. Germline V lookup: CDR1 SGDLS, CDR2 YYNGEE. The CDR3 sequence is 15 residues long. Trimming cost V 4 bases and J 2 bases, with 15 bases left between them. For the CDR3, the DNA is TGTGCCAGCAGCTCCCGGAGTGCCGGTCAAGAGACCCAGTACTTC. It codes for CASSSRSAGQETQYF.

The chain has TRBV13 and TRBJ2-2, with TRBD2 identical over 8 bases. V shed 0 bases, J shed 4 bases, and the junction held 1 base outside the gene matches. Germline CDR1 PRHDT, CDR2 FYEKMQ (reference sequence). CDR3 length: 15 residues. The CDR3 bases are TGTGCCAGCAGCTTAGGCGGGAGGGGCACCGGGGAGCTGTTTTTT. Amino acid sequence: CASSLGGRGTGELFF.

The table lists this clone with a few counts. This chain links TRBV12-3 or TRBV12-4 with TRBJ1-5; D remains unclear. CDR3 length equals 13 residues. With 1 base removed from V and 6 bases from J, the gap between germline ends came to 7 bases. CDR3 nucleotide sequence: TGTGCCAGCAGTTTAGGTGAGGGTCAGCCCCAGCATTTT. This gives the protein CASSLGEGQPQHF.

This chain connects TRBV6-5 to TRBJ2-5, with D perhaps matching TRBD1 (6 bases). V gave up 0 bases and J gave up 3 bases, with 11 bases separating them. Per germline, CDR1 MNHEY and CDR2 SVGAGI. This CDR3 has 15 amino acids. The CDR3, as DNA: TGTGCCAGCAGTTACTCGACAGGCCCTAAAGAGACCCAGTACTTC. Protein product: CASSYSTGPKETQYF.

This chain links TRBV7-9 with TRBJ2-2; D gene unclear. CDR3 length: 13 residues. V lost 0 bases, J lost 5 bases, and 4 bases lay in between. Germline V gene sequence: CDR1 SEHNR, CDR2 FQNEAQ (reference sequence). The CDR3 DNA reads TGTGCCAGCAGCTTAGCACTTACCGGGGAGCTGTTTTTT. Amino acids: CASSLALTGELFF. The full variable domain, completed using reference TRBV7-9 and TRBJ2-2, is DTGVSQNPRHKITKRGQNVTFRCDPISEHNRLYWYRQTLGQGPEFLTYFQNEAQLEKSRLLSDRFSAERPKGSFSTLEIQRTEQGDSAMYLCASSLALTGELFFGEGSRLTVL.

This clone was recorded only once. CDR3 region: CASMGLAGRTGELFF. The CDR3 DNA follows: TGTGCCAGCATGGGTCTAGCGGGAAGGACCGGGGAGCTGTTTTTT. The chain is built from TRBV6-5 and TRBJ2-2, with 9 bases identical to TRBD2. The CDR3 extends over 15 amino acids. With 7 bases clipped from V and 5 bases from J, the junction kept 8 bases outside the gene matches. CDR1 is MNHEY and CDR2 is SVGAGI in the germline V gene.

The V call is TRBV5-1, the J call TRBJ2-2, with 12 positions matching TRBD2. V trimming: 5 bases; J trimming: 5 bases; junction bases outside the gene matches: 13. The CDR3 loop spans 18 amino acids. From germline, CDR1 is SGHRS and CDR2 YFSETQ. The CDR3 protein is CASRGTATTSGRTGELFF. The CDR3 nucleotides read TGCGCCAGCAGGGGAACCGCGACGACTAGCGGGAGAACCGGGGAGCTGTTTTTT.

The chain uses TRBV28 and TRBJ1-1; a weak D match, TRBD1 (5 bases). V was shortened by 3 bases and J by 0 bases, with 8 bases between the two germline ends. CDR1 and CDR2 from the germline V gene are MDHEN and SYDVKM. The CDR3 extends over 14 amino acids. This CDR3 reads CASSLQGVNTEAFF. Written as DNA, the CDR3 is TGTGCCAGCAGTTTGCAAGGGGTGAACACTGAAGCTTTCTTT. Using reference TRBV28 and TRBJ1-1 for the parts outside the CDR3, the full variable domain is DVKVTQSSRYLVKRTGEKVFLECVQDMDHENMFWYRQDPGLGLRLIYFSYDVKMKEKGDIPEGYSVSREKKERFSLILESASTNQTSMYLCASSLQGVNTEAFFGQGTRLTVV.

The chain recombines TRBV19 with TRBJ2-1; the match to TRBD1 covers 7 bases. The germline gives CDR1 LNHDA, CDR2 SQIVND (reference sequence). The V segment lost 10 bases and the J segment 1 base; nucleotides outside the gene matches: 16. This CDR3 contains 17 residues. CDR3: CAKEGRGPSYSYNEQFF. Written as DNA, the CDR3 is TGTGCCAAAGAGGGTAGGGGGCCCTCTTATTCCTACAATGAGCAGTTCTTC.

The rearrangement links TRBV11-1 to TRBJ1-5, with a weak D call TRBD1 (6 bases). The CDR3 consists of 13 residues. The germline gives CDR1 SGHAT, CDR2 FQDESV (reference sequence). V lost 6 bases, J lost 5 bases, and 11 bases lay in between. The CDR3 spells CASSTGPDQPQHF. Written as DNA, the CDR3 is TGTGCCAGCAGTACAGGGCCCGATCAGCCCCAGCATTTT.

This clone was observed a single time. The rearrangement uses TRBV19 and TRBJ1-3; D is undetermined. CDR3 size: 17 residues. The germline V gene has CDR1 LNHDA and CDR2 SQIVND (reference sequence). Trimming cost V 7 bases and J 0 bases, with 19 bases left between them. The CDR3 sequence: CASTESATLVSGNTIYF. The CDR3 coding sequence is TGTGCCAGTACCGAGTCCGCGACACTCGTCTCTGGAAACACCATATATTTT.

The chain has TRBV7-2 and TRBJ2-7, with 8 nucleotides matching TRBD1. Losses at the gene ends were 4 bases for V and 4 bases for J; bases not matched to a gene: 6. The germline gives CDR1 SGHTA, CDR2 FQGNSA. The CDR3 length is 14 residues. CDR3 DNA: TGTGCCAGCAGCTCTGGACAGGGTCGGTACGAGCAGTACTTC. Translating it yields CASSSGQGRYEQYF.

CDR3 protein: CSASMSRGGIEDTQYF. The CDR3 DNA reads TGCAGTGCCAGTATGTCTCGGGGGGGGATTGAGGATACGCAGTATTTT. V and J are TRBV20-1 and TRBJ2-3; 8 bases map to TRBD2. V gave up 6 bases and J gave up 6 bases; unmatched junction bases: 17. Germline CDR1 is DFQATT and CDR2 is SNEGSKA (reference sequence). CDR3 size: 16 residues.

This chain links TRBV3-1 (or the pseudogene TRBV3-2) with TRBJ2-3; 11 bases map to TRBD2. The CDR3 extends over 15 amino acids. V was pared by 1 base and J by 5 bases, with 2 bases of the junction left unmatched. CDR1 and CDR2 from the germline V gene are LGHDT and YNNKEL (reference sequence). CDR3 bases: TGTGCCAGCAGCCAAGGTAGCGGGAGGGTAGATACGCAGTATTTT. Residues: CASSQGSGRVDTQYF.

This clone was counted a single time. This rearrangement joins TRBV5-5 to TRBJ1-2, with D possibly matching TRBD1 (6 bases). Germline V gives CDR1 SGHKS, CDR2 YYEKEE (reference sequence). With 4 bases removed from V and 4 bases from J, the gap between germline ends came to 11 bases. The CDR3 contains 13 residues. CDR3 sequence reads: CASSTPDSYGYTF. DNA for the CDR3: TGTGCCAGCAGCACCCCGGACAGCTATGGCTACACCTTC.

The CDR3 nucleotides are TGTGCCAGCAGCCGAACTCCCGGGGGGACCGGGGAGCTGTTTTTT. It encodes CASSRTPGGTGELFF. This chain joins TRBV7-3 and TRBJ2-2; 7 positions match TRBD2. Unmatched junction bases numbered 8, after V lost 5 bases and J lost 5 bases. Germline lookup yields CDR1 SGHTA and CDR2 FQGTGA. CDR3 length: 15 amino acids.